A selection of T cell receptor beta chains follows, all from one sample in a study of blood T cell repertoires in COVID-19. Libraries were prepared by immunoSEQ multiplex PCR; TCRdb keeps only in-frame clonotypes and omits some of them. This sample has approximately 58,000 clones; about 76% occur once, and the top ten carry around 42%. The material sequenced was peripheral blood. The receptors here all came from a man in his 70s with active or convalescent COVID-19. CDR3s include the opening cysteine and the closing phenylalanine or tryptophan. A D gene is named only where the DNA matches it firmly. Clone size is stated in some rows and not others, as once, few, many or a class when expanded.

size: NA
J: TRBJ2-7
V: TRBV12-5
D: NA
CDR3: CASGLTGNSYEQYF
DNA: TGTGCTAGTGGTTTGACCGGGAATAGTTACGAGCAGTACTTC

size: NA
J: TRBJ1-2
V: TRBV12-3/TRBV12-4
D: NA
CDR3: CASSPGYGYTF
DNA: TGTGCCAGCAGTCCGGGCTATGGCTACACCTTC

size: NA
J: TRBJ2-1
V: TRBV15
D: TRBD1
CDR3: CATLDPRQGLFNEQFF
DNA: TGTGCCACGCTTGACCCCCGACAGGGGCTATTCAATGAGCAGTTCTTC

size: NA
J: TRBJ2-7
V: TRBV4-3
D: TRBD2
CDR3: CASSQEGGDLPSYEQYF
DNA: TGCGCCAGCAGCCAAGAGGGAGGGGACCTACCATCCTACGAGCAGTACTTC

size: NA
J: TRBJ2-7
V: TRBV6-2/TRBV6-3
D: TRBD2
CDR3: CASSPSGRAYEQYF
DNA: TGTGCCAGCAGCCCTAGCGGGAGGGCATACGAGCAGTACTTC

size: NA
J: TRBJ1-5
V: TRBV6-5
D: TRBD1
CDR3: CASSRDRGSNQPQHF
DNA: TGTGCCAGCAGCCGGGACAGGGGCTCTAATCAGCCCCAGCATTTT

size: NA
J: TRBJ2-2
V: TRBV7-2
D: TRBD2
CDR3: CASSPSGGLTGELFF
DNA: TGTGCCAGCAGCCCGAGCGGGGGCCTCACCGGGGAGCTGTTTTTT

size: NA
J: TRBJ1-6
V: TRBV6-6
D: NA
CDR3: CASPNEAGESPLHF
DNA: TGTGCCAGCCCCAACGAGGCAGGGGAGTCACCCCTCCACTTT

size: NA
J: TRBJ1-1
V: TRBV12-3/TRBV12-4
D: TRBD1
CDR3: CASSFGDREAFF
DNA: TGTGCCAGCAGTTTTGGGGACAGGGAAGCTTTCTTT

size: NA
J: TRBJ2-2
V: TRBV6-2/TRBV6-3
D: TRBD2
CDR3: CASSYSGGRRTGELFF
DNA: TGTGCCAGCAGTTACTCGGGCGGGAGAAGGACCGGGGAGCTGTTTTTT

size: once
J: TRBJ2-6
V: TRBV7-3
D: NA
CDR3: CASSLRVSGANVLTF
DNA: TGTGCCAGCAGCTTAAGAGTCTCTGGGGCCAACGTCCTGACTTTC

size: NA
J: TRBJ2-3
V: TRBV7-2
D: TRBD2
CDR3: CASSSGGWDTQYF
DNA: TGTGCCAGCAGCTCGGGGGGGTGGGATACGCAGTATTTT

size: NA
J: TRBJ2-3
V: TRBV18
D: TRBD2
CDR3: CASSSGLAGASDTQYF
DNA: TGTGCCAGCTCATCAGGACTAGCGGGAGCATCAGATACGCAGTATTTT

size: NA
J: TRBJ2-5
V: TRBV5-8
D: NA
CDR3: CASSLVGHIVGETQYF
DNA: TGTGCCAGCAGCTTGGTGGGACATATAGTCGGGGAGACCCAGTACTTC

size: NA
J: TRBJ1-2
V: TRBV27
D: NA
CDR3: CASSSQRATYGYTF
DNA: TGTGCCAGCAGCTCGCAGCGGGCCACCTATGGCTACACCTTC

size: NA
J: TRBJ2-7
V: TRBV3-1/TRBV3-2
D: TRBD2
CDR3: CASGQGAGVEQYF
DNA: TGTGCCAGCGGCCAAGGGGCGGGGGTTGAGCAGTACTTC

size: few
J: TRBJ2-2
V: TRBV19
D: TRBD2
CDR3: CAVGSSGVLGTGELFF
DNA: TGTGCCGTAGGGAGTAGCGGGGTACTGGGAACCGGGGAGCTGTTTTTT

size: NA
J: TRBJ1-1
V: TRBV7-2
D: TRBD1
CDR3: CASSLSTGTNTEAFF
DNA: TGTGCCAGCAGCTTATCGACAGGGACGAACACTGAAGCTTTCTTT

size: NA
J: TRBJ1-4
V: TRBV11-3
D: NA
CDR3: CASSGQTGNSEKLFF
DNA: TGTGCCAGCAGCGGACAAACGGGCAATAGCGAAAAACTGTTTTTT

size: few
J: TRBJ1-1
V: TRBV3-1/TRBV3-2
D: TRBD1
CDR3: CASSHPYGTGGLEAFF
DNA: TGTGCCAGCAGCCACCCGTATGGGACAGGGGGCCTTGAAGCTTTCTTT

size: NA
J: TRBJ1-1
V: TRBV15
D: TRBD1
CDR3: CATSLRTGANTEAFF
DNA: TGTGCCACCAGCCTAAGGACAGGGGCGAACACTGAAGCTTTCTTT

size: few
J: TRBJ2-6
V: TRBV4-2
D: NA
CDR3: CASSQDFFLSGANVLTF
DNA: TGTGCCAGCAGCCAAGACTTCTTTCTCTCTGGGGCCAACGTCCTGACTTTC

size: NA
J: TRBJ2-7
V: TRBV20-1
D: TRBD1
CDR3: CSASPIPGTGHEQYF
DNA: TGCAGTGCTAGTCCTATACCCGGGACAGGGCACGAGCAGTACTTC

size: NA
J: TRBJ2-2
V: TRBV7-2
D: NA
CDR3: CASSRSNTGELFF
DNA: TGTGCCAGCAGTAGAAGCAACACCGGGGAGCTGTTTTTT

size: medium-sized
J: TRBJ1-2
V: TRBV28
D: TRBD1
CDR3: CASSLTDRGYGYTF
DNA: TGTGCCAGCAGTCTGACGGACAGGGGATATGGCTACACCTTC

size: NA
J: TRBJ2-7
V: TRBV7-2
D: TRBD1
CDR3: CASSSRDRGYEQYF
DNA: TGTGCCAGCAGCTCCCGGGACAGGGGATACGAGCAGTACTTC

size: few
J: TRBJ2-7
V: TRBV5-1
D: TRBD2
CDR3: CASRASGTRLLSYEQYF
DNA: TGCGCCAGCAGGGCTAGCGGGACTCGTCTATTGTCCTACGAGCAGTACTTC

size: once
J: TRBJ2-7
V: TRBV27
D: NA
CDR3: CASSLSRSSYEQYF
DNA: TGTGCCAGCAGTTTATCTAGAAGCTCCTACGAGCAGTACTTC

size: NA
J: TRBJ2-5
V: TRBV7-2
D: TRBD2
CDR3: CASSLLGLAGVKETQYF
DNA: TGTGCCAGCAGCTTATTAGGACTAGCGGGAGTTAAGGAGACCCAGTACTTC

size: NA
J: TRBJ2-7
V: TRBV12-3/TRBV12-4
D: TRBD1
CDR3: CASRTGTGAEQYF
DNA: TGTGCCAGCAGAACCGGGACAGGAGCCGAGCAGTACTTC

size: NA
J: TRBJ2-7
V: TRBV5-5
D: TRBD1
CDR3: CASSLDATGVSYEQYF
DNA: TGTGCCAGCAGCTTGGATGCGACAGGGGTTTCCTACGAGCAGTACTTC

size: NA
J: TRBJ1-5
V: TRBV19
D: TRBD1
CDR3: CASSENRGDQPQHF
DNA: TGTGCCAGTAGTGAAAACAGGGGCGATCAGCCCCAGCATTTT

size: NA
J: TRBJ2-5
V: TRBV11-2
D: TRBD2
CDR3: CASSLVLAGGKGTQYF
DNA: TGTGCCAGCAGCTTAGTACTAGCGGGGGGGAAGGGGACCCAGTACTTC

size: NA
J: TRBJ2-2
V: TRBV7-2
D: TRBD2
CDR3: CASSGGRWTGELFF
DNA: TGTGCCAGCTCGGGGGGGCGGTGGACCGGGGAGCTGTTTTTT

size: NA
J: TRBJ2-5
V: TRBV9
D: NA
CDR3: CASSQPGLQETQYF
DNA: TGTGCCAGCAGCCAACCGGGACTCCAAGAGACCCAGTACTTC

size: NA
J: TRBJ2-6
V: TRBV19
D: NA
CDR3: CASRPRVEGANVLTF
DNA: TGTGCCAGTAGGCCCAGGGTGGAAGGGGCCAACGTCCTGACTTTC

size: once
J: TRBJ2-2
V: TRBV28
D: NA
CDR3: CATEDSGELFF
DNA: TGTGCCACCGAGGACAGCGGGGAGCTGTTTTTT

size: NA
J: TRBJ1-1
V: TRBV12-3/TRBV12-4
D: NA
CDR3: CASRLNRAGAFF
DNA: TGTGCCAGCAGGCTAAACAGGGCTGGAGCTTTCTTT

size: NA
J: TRBJ2-5
V: TRBV11-2
D: TRBD1
CDR3: CASSLRIPGQGEETQYF
DNA: TGTGCCAGCAGCTTACGAATACCGGGACAGGGTGAAGAGACCCAGTACTTC

size: NA
J: TRBJ1-5
V: TRBV24-1
D: NA
CDR3: CATSAAGARQPQHF
DNA: TGTGCCACCAGTGCGGCAGGGGCTAGGCAGCCCCAGCATTTT

size: NA
J: TRBJ2-7
V: TRBV11-2
D: TRBD2
CDR3: CASSVLARGDEQYF
DNA: TGTGCCAGCAGCGTGCTTGCTCGGGGGGACGAGCAGTACTTC

size: NA
J: TRBJ1-1
V: TRBV28
D: NA
CDR3: CASKAGLNTEAFF
DNA: TGTGCCAGCAAGGCAGGGTTGAACACTGAAGCTTTCTTT

size: NA
J: TRBJ2-3
V: TRBV29-1
D: TRBD2
CDR3: CSVRMTSGGTDTQYF
DNA: TGCAGCGTCCGCATGACTAGCGGGGGCACAGATACGCAGTATTTT

size: NA
J: TRBJ1-1
V: TRBV2
D: NA
CDR3: CASSRSTGNTEAFF
DNA: TGTGCCAGCAGCAGATCGACAGGGAACACTGAAGCTTTCTTT

size: NA
J: TRBJ2-5
V: TRBV2
D: TRBD1
CDR3: CASSIFGTGGQETQYF
DNA: TGTGCCAGCAGTATCTTCGGGACAGGGGGCCAAGAGACCCAGTACTTC